The clone carrying this TCR beta chain was seen many times. The antigen remains unidentified. TCRdb re-called the reads through MiXCR, storing one row per CDR3 protein. The sample includes some 110,000 distinct CDR3 sequences, around 10% of them seen just once. This CDR3 region has 18 residues. The V gene's germline CDR1 is SGHTA and CDR2 FQGNSA. Trimming removed 3 bases from V and 5 bases from J; junction bases left unmatched: 13. The record originates from a study of T cell repertoires in cytomegalovirus infection. Turning to the study itself: It was the public TCR beta signatures that indicated both CMV infection and matching HLA type. Study conclusions and caveats: Across the ex vivo response, the dominant clonotypes were HLA-C-restricted CMV-specific TCR beta clonotypes.

The rearrangement links TRBV7-2 to TRBJ2-4; 10 nucleotides agree with TRBD1. This sequence was found in a human donor in good health (CMV status not recorded). Some clones in this sample may be carry-over from other donors' samples. Sequencing was performed on PBMCs, sequenced either directly or after in vitro stimulation (not recorded which). The CDR3 is CASSLIGTGDLLENIQYF. For the CDR3, the DNA is TGTGCCAGCAGCTTGATCGGGACAGGGGACTTACTAGAAAACATTCAGTACTTC.